The 2 T cell receptor beta chains below all came from one sample that was sequenced in a study of CD8+CD57+ T cells in acquired aplastic anemia. Investigators profiled TCR beta VDJ and CDR3 from genomic DNA template. Each CDR3 protein is one row after TCRdb ran MiXCR on the reads. The table records 200,000 to 250,000 distinct CDR3 sequences, approximately 60% of them present only once. Whoever was chosen for sequencing had shown CD8+CD57+ cell expansion by flow cytometry. Material for sequencing was sorted CD4+, CD8+, or CD8+CD57+ T cells (not recorded which) from PBMCs. All receptors come from a human donor with aplastic anemia.

To note about this clonotype: Germline and junction disagree at one end, which may indicate a read error. This sequence joins TRBV5-1 and TRBJ2-7; TRBD2 matches at 10 bases. CDR3 length equals 15 residues. Germline values: CDR1 SGHRS, CDR2 YFSETQ. CDR3 sequence (DNA): TGTGCCAGCAGCTTTCGGACTAGCGGACGTTACGAGCAGTACTTC. This codes for CASSFRTSGRYEQYF.

This clonotype was recorded once. The rearrangement links TRBV5-1 to TRBJ2-5; 8 nucleotides agree with TRBD2. With V trimmed by 3 bases and J by 2 bases, 3 bases remained unmatched. This CDR3 spans 14 amino acids. The germline V gene has CDR1 SGHRS and CDR2 YFSETQ. CDR3 residues: CASSSGLDQETQYF. DNA for the CDR3: TGCGCCAGCAGCTCGGGACTAGATCAAGAGACCCAGTACTTC. Full variable domain (rest looked up from reference TRBV5-1 and TRBJ2-5): KAGVTQTPRYLIKTRGQQVTLSCSPISGHRSVSWYQQTPGQGLQFLFEYFSETQRNKGNFPGRFSGRQFSNSRSEMNVSTLELGDSALYLCASSSGLDQETQYFGPGTRLLVL.